This entry lists 8 T cell receptor beta chains sequenced from one sample in a study of post-analysis software for immune sequencing data. Notes on the study in general: Controls had lower frequencies than patients of 4 or 5 TRBV segments, which included TRBV5-6, TRBV5-1 and TRBV20-1.

Unique molecular identifiers were built into the TCR beta cDNA libraries. One entry per CDR3 protein, called by TCRdb with MiXCR from the PCR reads. The sample comprises 700,000 to 900,000 distinct CDR3 sequences, approximately 44% of which are singletons, and roughly 5.2% rests with the top ten. For these TCRs, the target antigens are not known. The sequencing sample was made of blood. Receptors originate from a girl under 18 with multiple sclerosis.

This clonotype occurred a few times. V usage is TRBV20-1 and J usage is TRBJ2-7; 7 bases align to TRBD1. The CDR3 runs 15 residues. J lost 0 bases, V lost 3 bases, and 8 bases had no gene match. Germline assignment: CDR1 DFQATT and CDR2 SNEGSKA (reference sequence). The CDR3 DNA reads TGCAGTGCTAGGGACAGGTGGGTGGGCTCCTACGAGCAGTACTTC. It yields the protein CSARDRWVGSYEQYF.

V is TRBV20-1 and J is TRBJ2-5, with 7 bases identical to TRBD2. The CDR3 has 15 amino acids. The ends lost 5 bases at V and 2 bases at J; junction bases unmatched: 11. In germline, CDR1 is DFQATT, CDR2 SNEGSKA (reference sequence). DNA for the CDR3: TGCAGTGCTGCTAGGACTAGGGGAGGGCAAGAGACCCAGTACTTC. Translating it yields CSAARTRGGQETQYF.

The rearrangement links TRBV27 to TRBJ1-2, with 10 nucleotides matching TRBD1. Trimming cost V 7 bases and J 0 bases; bases outside gene matches: 14. Germline assignment: CDR1 MNHEY and CDR2 SMNVEV (reference sequence). This CDR3 is 18 amino acids long. This chain's CDR3 is CASNSVWRDRGANYGYTF. For the CDR3, the DNA is TGTGCCAGCAACTCGGTTTGGAGGGACAGGGGCGCTAACTATGGCTACACCTTC.

This clonotype was detected only a few times. The rearrangement links TRBV6-2 or TRBV6-3 to TRBJ1-2, with 12 bases aligning to TRBD1. Germline values: CDR1 MNHEY, CDR2 SVGEGT. Trimming removed 8 bases from V and 7 bases from J; junction bases left unmatched: 8. The CDR3 contains 14 residues. CDR3 residues: CASRTGTGGVGYTF. CDR3 bases: TGTGCCAGCCGCACCGGGACAGGGGGCGTTGGCTACACCTTC.

The chain couples TRBV5-1 to TRBJ2-7; tentatively, D is TRBD2 (6 bases). CDR1 SGHRS and CDR2 YFSETQ come from the germline V gene. V was cut by 0 bases and J by 3 bases, with 19 bases left in between. This CDR3 spans 17 amino acids. CDR3 loop: CASSLGLGSETYYEQYF. The CDR3 nucleotides are TGCGCCAGCAGCTTGGGACTAGGATCGGAAACCTACTACGAGCAGTACTTC.

V and J are TRBV7-8 and TRBJ2-1; tentative D call: TRBD1 (6 bases). V was pared by 4 bases and J by 2 bases, with 18 bases between. The germline V gene encodes CDR1 SGHVS and CDR2 FQNEAQ. This CDR3 contains 17 residues. The CDR3 DNA is TGTGCCAGCAGCTCGAAGAGAGGACAGCAACCCTACAATGAGCAGTTCTTC. Residues: CASSSKRGQQPYNEQFF.

V and J are TRBV5-1 and TRBJ2-1; the D is unclear. CDR1 and CDR2 from the germline V gene are SGHRS and YFSETQ. The germline V and J ends were trimmed by 0 bases and 7 bases, with 14 bases remaining between them. The length of the CDR3 is 15 residues. The CDR3 DNA sequence: TGCGCCAGCAGCTTGGATTGGTTGCTGAGTAATGAGCAGTTCTTC. Protein product: CASSLDWLLSNEQFF. The full variable domain, its missing parts supplied by reference TRBV5-1 and TRBJ2-1, is KAGVTQTPRYLIKTRGQQVTLSCSPISGHRSVSWYQQTPGQGLQFLFEYFSETQRNKGNFPGRFSGRQFSNSRSEMNVSTLELGDSALYLCASSLDWLLSNEQFFGPGTRLTVL.

V is TRBV12-3 or TRBV12-4 and J is TRBJ1-2; no definite D call. The CDR3 runs 13 residues. V gave up 4 bases and J gave up 4 bases, with 10 bases separating them. For the CDR3, the DNA is TGTGCCAGCAGTTCCCTTGTTAGCTATGGCTACACCTTC. Translation: CASSSLVSYGYTF.